This T cell receptor beta chain was captured by sequencing in a study of T cell repertoires in cytomegalovirus infection. Whole-study context: TCR beta signatures that were public indicated CMV infection and matching HLA type.

One entry per CDR3 protein results from TCRdb running MiXCR on the reads. The sample yields around 350,000 distinct CDR3 sequences, around a sixth seen once. This CDR3 contains 14 residues. Germline assignment: CDR1 SGHVS and CDR2 FQNEAQ. Comment on this clonotype: Sequence at one end of the junction differs from germline and may be a read error.

Sequencing was done on a sample of PBMCs. The receptor was isolated from a human donor in good health (CMV status not recorded). Some clones in this sample may be carry-over from other donors' samples. The genes are TRBV7-8 and TRBJ2-7; D is possibly TRBD1 (6 bases). The CDR3 coding sequence is TGTTCCAGCAGCTCATATTACAGGGCCTACGAGCAGTACTTC. This codes for CSSSSYYRAYEQYF.